One and the same sample provided the 3 T cell receptor beta chains below, sequenced in a study of blood T cell repertoires in COVID-19. This table comes from immunoSEQ multiplex PCR, and its TCRdb copy is limited to in-frame clones, with some not included. The sample consists of about 210,000 clones, 80% to 90% of them appearing once. The specimen was PBMCs or T cells enriched from blood (not recorded which). The receptor set was obtained from a woman between 40 and 55 years old with acute COVID-19.

CDR3 sequence (DNA): TGTGCCAGCAGTTTGACTAGCTATGAGCAGTTCTTC. Translated, it gives CASSLTSYEQFF. The chain employs TRBV28 and TRBJ2-1; 7 positions agree with TRBD2. The germline gives CDR1 MDHEN, CDR2 SYDVKM. The CDR3 loop spans 12 amino acids. V shed 3 bases, J shed 8 bases, and the junction held 1 base outside the gene matches.

This clone has a handful of counts. V gene TRBV4-3 combines with J gene TRBJ1-3; D is possibly TRBD1 (5 bases). This CDR3 spans 13 amino acids. Looked up from germline, CDR1 is LGHNA and CDR2 is YSLEER. V lost 8 bases and J lost 4, with 12 bases in between. CDR3 protein: CASSMGGGNTIYF. The CDR3 nucleotides are TGCGCCAGCTCCATGGGGGGAGGAAACACCATATATTTT.

The chain links TRBV15 to TRBJ2-3, with D unclear. This CDR3 has 16 residues. The germline CDR1 and CDR2 sequences are LNHNV and YYDKDF (reference sequence). Trimming cost V 3 bases and J 0 bases, with 13 bases left between them. This chain's CDR3 is CATSRQAPPSTDTQYF. CDR3 sequence (DNA): TGTGCCACCAGCAGGCAGGCCCCCCCTAGCACAGATACGCAGTATTTT.